The 20 T cell receptor beta chains below were found in one sample sequenced in a study of CD8 T cells in ankylosing spondylitis. TCRdb independently ran MiXCR on the 5' RACE reads; one entry per CDR3 protein. The table includes roughly 280,000 distinct CDR3 sequences, around 20% detected once. Sequencing was done on a sample of blood, either unsorted or a sorted T cell fraction (not recorded which). The source is a male donor with ankylosing spondylitis or in good health (not recorded which).

The V gene is TRBV20-1, the J gene TRBJ1-5; no clear D gene. V was pared by 3 bases and J by 3 bases, with 9 bases between. Germline CDR1 reads DFQATT; CDR2 reads SNEGSKA (reference sequence). The CDR3 has 13 amino acids. The CDR3 DNA is TGCAGTGCTAGTAGTCCGACCAATCAGCCCCAGCATTTT. It encodes CSASSPTNQPQHF.

This clonotype was counted at least ten times. V gene TRBV4-2 combines with J gene TRBJ2-1; D gene ambiguous. V lost 3 bases, J lost 5 bases, and 5 bases lay in between. CDR1 LGHNA and CDR2 YNFKEQ come from the germline V gene. The CDR3 sequence is 12 residues long. The CDR3 region has the DNA TGTGCCAGCAGCCAGAGAAACAATGAGCAGTTCTTC. Protein: CASSQRNNEQFF.

This clonotype was observed a handful of times. The chain is built from TRBV7-6 and TRBJ2-1; unclear D gene. This CDR3 contains 16 residues. V shed 2 bases and J shed 3 bases, with 14 bases lying between them. Germline V gene data show CDR1 as SGHVS and CDR2 as FNYEAQ. The CDR3 DNA reads TGTGCCAGCAGCTTAAGGACGGGCCTGGACTACAATGAGCAGTTCTTC. Amino acids: CASSLRTGLDYNEQFF.

This clonotype was recorded only once. The genes are TRBV6-1 and TRBJ1-2; no firm D call. Trimming left V 6 bases short and J 4 bases short, with 15 bases between. In germline, CDR1 is MNHNS, CDR2 SASEGT. The CDR3 covers 14 residues. The CDR3 sequence is CASSRPGLVYGYTF. CDR3 coding DNA: TGTGCCAGCAGCCGTCCGGGCCTCGTCTATGGCTACACCTTC.

V gene TRBV6-1 combines with J gene TRBJ1-5; D remains ambiguous. The CDR3 covers 13 residues. The V gene's germline CDR1 is MNHNS and CDR2 SASEGT. V shed 7 bases and J shed 3 bases, with 10 bases lying between them. CDR3 amino acids: CASKAGTNQPQHF. The DNA for the CDR3 is TGTGCCAGCAAGGCAGGTACCAATCAGCCCCAGCATTTT.

This clonotype was found many times. The rearrangement links TRBV11-2 to TRBJ2-1; 9 nucleotides agree with TRBD1. The length of the CDR3 is 15 residues. CDR1 SGHAT and CDR2 FQNNGV come from the germline V gene. Trimming at V came to 1 base and at J to 5 bases, leaving 3 bases not matched to a gene. CDR3 loop: CASSLGGTGNNEQFF. The CDR3 nucleotides are TGTGCCAGCAGCTTAGGGGGGACAGGGAACAATGAGCAGTTCTTC. The whole variable domain, remainder taken from reference TRBV11-2 and TRBJ2-1, is EAGVAQSPRYKIIEKRQSVAFWCNPISGHATLYWYQQILGQGPKLLIQFQNNGVVDDSQLPKDRFSAERLKGVDSTLKIQPAKLEDSAVYLCASSLGGTGNNEQFFGPGTRLTVL.

The J gene is TRBJ2-4, the V gene TRBV19; D is undetermined. The CDR3 consists of 16 residues. Trimming left V 1 base short and J 0 bases short, with 10 bases between. Germline CDR1 and CDR2: LNHDA and SQIVND (reference sequence). CDR3 nucleotides: TGTGCCAGTAGTATAGGGGGTCCCCTAGCCAAAAACATTCAGTACTTC. Translating it yields CASSIGGPLAKNIQYF. Together with reference TRBV19 and TRBJ2-4, the CDR3 gives the full variable domain: DGGITQSPKYLFRKEGQNVTLSCEQNLNHDAMYWYRQDPGQGLRLIYYSQIVNDFQKGDIAEGYSVSREKKESFPLTVTSAQKNPTAFYLCASSIGGPLAKNIQYFGAGTRLSVL.

This clonotype was counted a few times. The rearrangement joins TRBV5-1 to TRBJ2-6; 7 positions match TRBD1. CDR1 SGHRS and CDR2 YFSETQ come from the germline V gene. This CDR3 spans 14 amino acids. V shed 5 bases, J shed 2 bases, and the junction held 1 base outside the gene matches. CDR3 bases: TGCGCCAGCAGACAGGGGACTGGGGCCAACGTCCTGACTTTC. Its translation is CASRQGTGANVLTF.

The chain couples TRBV12-3 or TRBV12-4 to TRBJ2-2; D is uncertain. V was cut by 3 bases and J by 2 bases, with 7 bases left in between. The CDR3 is 14 residues long. In nucleotides, the CDR3 is TGTGCCAGCAGTTTGCAAAGAAACACCGGGGAGCTGTTTTTT. Protein sequence: CASSLQRNTGELFF.

The chain links TRBV11-2 to TRBJ1-4; 9 bases fit TRBD1. There are 17 residues in the CDR3. Germline CDR1 reads SGHAT; CDR2 reads FQNNGV. After removal of 5 bases from V and 0 bases from J, the junction contained 7 bases not matched to a gene. CDR3 DNA sequence: TGTGCCAGCAGCGGCGGACAGGGGAGTCCAACTAATGAAAAACTGTTTTTT. Its protein is CASSGGQGSPTNEKLFF.

The chain joins TRBV5-1 to TRBJ2-2; 8 bases agree with TRBD1. Germline CDR1 is SGHRS and CDR2 is YFSETQ. After removal of 4 bases from V and 7 bases from J, the junction contained 6 bases not matched to a gene. The CDR3 spans 14 residues. The CDR3 reads CASSQDRGIGELFF. CDR3 DNA sequence: TGCGCCAGCAGCCAAGACAGGGGAATCGGGGAGCTGTTTTTT.

The chain carries TRBV28 and TRBJ2-5; TRBD1 is a possible D gene (6 bases). The germline V and J ends were trimmed by 3 bases and 7 bases, with 15 bases remaining between them. Germline CDR1 is MDHEN and CDR2 is SYDVKM. The CDR3 runs to 14 residues. The CDR3 region is CASSFDRRMGTQYF. CDR3 in DNA: TGTGCCAGCAGTTTCGACAGGAGAATGGGGACCCAGTACTTC.

This clonotype was detected a few times. This sequence joins TRBV7-8 and TRBJ2-5, with 9 positions matching TRBD1. The V gene's germline CDR1 is SGHVS and CDR2 FQNEAQ. The ends lost 5 bases at V and 6 bases at J; junction bases unmatched: 13. The CDR3 runs to 16 residues. CDR3 DNA sequence: TGTGCCAGCAGCCCACCCTCCGGGACAGGGTTGAAGACCCAGTACTTC. It specifies CASSPPSGTGLKTQYF.

In this sample, this clonotype turned up a few times. The V and J genes are TRBV5-4 and TRBJ2-7; 7 nucleotides line up with TRBD1. This CDR3 is built from 12 residues. J lost 2 bases, V lost 8 bases, and 4 bases had no gene match. CDR1 SGHNT and CDR2 YYREEE come from the germline V gene (reference sequence). CDR3 coding DNA: TGTGCCAGGAGGGGGCCCACCTACGAGCAGTACGTC. Translating gives CARRGPTYEQYV.

This clonotype was detected a few times. The chain links TRBV18 to TRBJ2-1; D remains ambiguous. This CDR3 region has 15 residues. V gave up 0 bases and J gave up 6 bases, with 12 bases separating them. The germline CDR1 and CDR2 sequences are KGHSH and LQKENI. The CDR3 nucleotides read TGTGCCAGCTCACCACCCGAACGCGATAGCAATGAGCAGTTCTTC. Residues: CASSPPERDSNEQFF.

This sequence joins TRBV12-3 or TRBV12-4 and TRBJ1-6, with a weak D call TRBD1 (5 bases). Trimming took 6 bases from V and 15 from J, leaving 24 bases between them. CDR3 length: 15 amino acids. DNA of the CDR3: TGTGCCAGCAGCCCAACCAACAGGCCCCTCGAGGGCCTCCACTTT. It encodes CASSPTNRPLEGLHF.

There are a few counts of this clonotype. In DNA, the CDR3 is TGTGCCACCAGTGAATCTCCGACAGGGGCGCAGTTCTTC. This sequence encodes CATSESPTGAQFF. This chain joins TRBV24-1 and TRBJ2-1; TRBD1 matches at 8 bases. CDR1 and CDR2 (germline): KGHDR, SFDVKD. V was clipped by 4 bases and J by 12 bases; unmatched bases: 7. This CDR3 contains 13 residues.

Many counts were recorded for this clonotype. This chain uses TRBV27 with TRBJ1-5, with no clear D. The V and J ends lost 5 bases and 6 bases respectively, with 14 bases between them. The CDR3 has 14 amino acids. Germline V gene sequence: CDR1 MNHEY, CDR2 SMNVEV (reference sequence). The CDR3 DNA reads TGTGCCAGCAGTCCCACTAGCTGGGGTCAGCCCCAGCATTTT. This sequence encodes CASSPTSWGQPQHF.

This clonotype was counted between two and nine times. The chain joins TRBV3-1 to TRBJ2-5; tentative D call: TRBD2 (6 bases). Trimming stripped 2 bases from V and 1 base from J, with 8 bases between. Germline-derived CDR1 and CDR2 are LGHDT and YNNKEL (reference sequence). This CDR3 is built from 14 residues. The CDR3 DNA reads TGTGCCAGCAGCCAACAGGGAGGCCAAGAGACCCAGTACTTC. Translating it yields CASSQQGGQETQYF.

The genes are TRBV6-5 and TRBJ2-3; 7 bases fit TRBD2. The CDR3 has 16 amino acids. Unmatched junction bases numbered 9, after V lost 6 bases and J lost 0 bases. CDR1 MNHEY and CDR2 SVGAGI come from the germline V gene. The CDR3 protein is CASSHSMGGSTDTQYF. The CDR3 region has the DNA TGTGCCAGCAGCCACTCTATGGGAGGGAGCACAGATACGCAGTATTTT.